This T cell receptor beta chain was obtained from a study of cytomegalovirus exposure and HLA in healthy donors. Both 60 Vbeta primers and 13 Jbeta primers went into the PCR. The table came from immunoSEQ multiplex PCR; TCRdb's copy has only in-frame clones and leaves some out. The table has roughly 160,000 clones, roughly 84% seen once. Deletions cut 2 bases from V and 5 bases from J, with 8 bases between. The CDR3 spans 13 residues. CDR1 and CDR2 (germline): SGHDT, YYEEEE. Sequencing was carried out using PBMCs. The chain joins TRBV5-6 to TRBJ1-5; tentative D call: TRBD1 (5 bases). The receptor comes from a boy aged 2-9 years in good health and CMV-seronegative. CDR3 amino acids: CASSFGQDQPQHF. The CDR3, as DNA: TGTGCCAGCAGCTTTGGACAAGATCAGCCCCAGCATTTT.